A selection of T cell receptor beta chains follows, all from one sample in a study of shared clonotypes between healthy human individuals. Libraries were prepared by immunoSEQ multiplex PCR; TCRdb keeps only in-frame clonotypes and omits some of them. The repertoire consists of around 640,000 clones, with 95% to 96% occurring once and the leading ten covering less than 0.12%. Material: naive CD8+ T cells sorted from blood. These receptors came from a woman in her 30s in good health. Both conserved end residues are part of each CDR3. Fields, in order: J gene, clone size, D gene, V gene, CDR3 protein, CDR3 DNA. D genes are given only for firm matches. The size entry is marked missing in some rows and otherwise reads once, few, many or a size class.

j_call: TRBJ2-7; clone_size: -; d_call: TRBD2; v_call: TRBV4-1; cdr3_aa: CASSLFLAGGTYEQYF; cdr3_nt: TGCGCCAGCAGCCTTTTCCTGGCGGGAGGAACCTACGAGCAGTACTTC
j_call: TRBJ2-1; clone_size: -; d_call: -; v_call: TRBV9; cdr3_aa: CASSPLTNYNEQFF; cdr3_nt: TGTGCCAGCAGCCCGCTGACCAATTACAATGAGCAGTTCTTC
j_call: TRBJ2-3; clone_size: -; d_call: -; v_call: TRBV10-1; cdr3_aa: CASSVVRARSTDTQYF; cdr3_nt: TGCGCCAGCAGTGTTGTTCGCGCCCGGAGCACAGATACGCAGTATTTT
j_call: TRBJ2-1; clone_size: -; d_call: TRBD2; v_call: TRBV7-7; cdr3_aa: CASSPGLGHNEQFF; cdr3_nt: TGTGCCAGCAGCCCTGGACTAGGCCACAATGAGCAGTTCTTC
j_call: TRBJ2-7; clone_size: -; d_call: -; v_call: TRBV27; cdr3_aa: CASSPRNLPYHEQYF; cdr3_nt: TGTGCCAGCAGTCCTCGGAATCTCCCTTATCACGAGCAGTACTTC
j_call: TRBJ1-5; clone_size: -; d_call: -; v_call: TRBV27; cdr3_aa: CASSHGDSNQPQHF; cdr3_nt: TGTGCCAGCAGTCACGGAGATAGCAATCAGCCCCAGCATTTT
j_call: TRBJ2-3; clone_size: -; d_call: -; v_call: TRBV7-9; cdr3_aa: CASSRPGTGPPDTQYF; cdr3_nt: TGTGCCAGCAGCCGCCCCGGGACTGGACCCCCAGATACGCAGTATTTT
j_call: TRBJ2-7; clone_size: -; d_call: -; v_call: TRBV7-9; cdr3_aa: CASSSNSYEQYF; cdr3_nt: TGTGCCAGCAGTTCAAACTCCTACGAGCAGTACTTC
j_call: TRBJ2-2; clone_size: once; d_call: -; v_call: TRBV19; cdr3_aa: CASSTGLGVYTGELFF; cdr3_nt: TGTGCCAGTAGCACGGGTCTAGGTGTCTACACCGGGGAGCTGTTTTTT
j_call: TRBJ2-7; clone_size: -; d_call: TRBD1; v_call: TRBV30; cdr3_aa: CAWSRETGQLYYEQYF; cdr3_nt: TGTGCCTGGAGCCGCGAAACGGGACAGCTCTATTACGAGCAGTACTTC
j_call: TRBJ1-5; clone_size: -; d_call: -; v_call: TRBV15; cdr3_aa: CATSSYLNNQPQHF; cdr3_nt: TGTGCCACCAGCAGTTACCTAAACAATCAGCCCCAGCATTTT
j_call: TRBJ2-1; clone_size: -; d_call: -; v_call: TRBV21-1; cdr3_aa: CASSKPRQGRYNEQFF; cdr3_nt: TGTGCCAGCAGCAAACCCAGACAGGGAAGATACAATGAGCAGTTCTTC
j_call: TRBJ2-3; clone_size: once; d_call: -; v_call: TRBV19; cdr3_aa: CASRGGRDTQYF; cdr3_nt: TGTGCCAGTCGAGGAGGGAGAGATACGCAGTATTTT
j_call: TRBJ2-7; clone_size: -; d_call: -; v_call: TRBV5-6; cdr3_aa: CASSLVGSLGGYEQYF; cdr3_nt: TGTGCCAGCAGCTTGGTCGGCAGCCTAGGGGGCTACGAGCAGTACTTC
j_call: TRBJ2-1; clone_size: -; d_call: -; v_call: TRBV4-1; cdr3_aa: CASSQDGSVLSYNEQFF; cdr3_nt: TGCGCCAGCAGCCAAGACGGGAGCGTTCTATCCTACAATGAGCAGTTCTTC
j_call: TRBJ2-7; clone_size: -; d_call: -; v_call: TRBV10-1; cdr3_aa: CASSGREAPYEQYF; cdr3_nt: TGCGCCAGCAGTGGCAGGGAGGCCCCCTACGAGCAGTACTTC
j_call: TRBJ2-3; clone_size: -; d_call: TRBD1; v_call: TRBV11-2; cdr3_aa: CASGGQGPDTQYF; cdr3_nt: TGTGCCAGCGGGGGACAGGGGCCAGATACGCAGTATTTT
j_call: TRBJ2-5; clone_size: -; d_call: -; v_call: TRBV11-1; cdr3_aa: CASSLPRREELFDKETQYF; cdr3_nt: TGTGCCAGCAGCCTCCCCCGGAGGGAAGAGTTGTTCGATAAAGAGACCCAGTACTTC
j_call: TRBJ1-2; clone_size: -; d_call: -; v_call: TRBV7-8; cdr3_aa: CASSSLLSDYGYTF; cdr3_nt: TGTGCCAGCAGCTCCTTATTGTCAGACTATGGCTACACCTTC
j_call: TRBJ2-7; clone_size: -; d_call: -; v_call: TRBV27; cdr3_aa: CASSWAAAHEQYF; cdr3_nt: TGTGCCAGCAGTTGGGCGGCAGCTCACGAGCAGTACTTC
j_call: TRBJ2-1; clone_size: -; d_call: -; v_call: TRBV27; cdr3_aa: CASSLSIRGSYNEQFF; cdr3_nt: TGTGCCAGCAGTTTATCCATTCGGGGCTCCTACAATGAGCAGTTCTTC
j_call: TRBJ2-7; clone_size: once; d_call: -; v_call: TRBV6-5; cdr3_aa: CASSWGETSYEQYF; cdr3_nt: TGTGCCAGCAGTTGGGGGGAGACCTCCTACGAGCAGTACTTC
j_call: TRBJ2-6; clone_size: -; d_call: -; v_call: TRBV28; cdr3_aa: CASRRTGANVLTF; cdr3_nt: TGTGCCAGCAGAAGAACTGGGGCCAACGTCCTGACTTTC
j_call: TRBJ1-1; clone_size: -; d_call: -; v_call: TRBV6-5; cdr3_aa: CASSFGQRPTEAFF; cdr3_nt: TGTGCCAGCAGTTTTGGACAGCGTCCCACTGAAGCTTTCTTT
j_call: TRBJ2-5; clone_size: -; d_call: -; v_call: TRBV27; cdr3_aa: CASSPRYLKETQYF; cdr3_nt: TGTGCCAGCAGTCCTCGGTATTTGAAGGAGACCCAGTACTTC
j_call: TRBJ1-2; clone_size: -; d_call: -; v_call: TRBV7-9; cdr3_aa: CASSPGDTEYTF; cdr3_nt: TGTGCCAGCAGCCCCGGGGACACGGAATACACCTTC
j_call: TRBJ2-1; clone_size: -; d_call: -; v_call: TRBV10-3; cdr3_aa: CAISAPVREQFF; cdr3_nt: TGTGCCATCAGCGCTCCGGTCCGTGAGCAGTTCTTC
j_call: TRBJ2-3; clone_size: -; d_call: TRBD2; v_call: TRBV6-1; cdr3_aa: CASSDQRGDTDTQYF; cdr3_nt: TGTGCCAGCAGTGATCAGCGGGGGGACACAGATACGCAGTATTTT
j_call: TRBJ2-1; clone_size: -; d_call: TRBD2; v_call: TRBV10-2; cdr3_aa: CASSEGQGGLAGIYNEQFF; cdr3_nt: TGCGCCAGCAGTGAGGGGCAGGGAGGCCTAGCGGGGATCTACAATGAGCAGTTCTTC
j_call: TRBJ2-1; clone_size: -; d_call: -; v_call: TRBV2; cdr3_aa: CASSDRVASAVNNEQFF; cdr3_nt: TGTGCCAGCAGTGACAGGGTGGCTAGCGCGGTAAACAATGAGCAGTTCTTC
j_call: TRBJ2-7; clone_size: -; d_call: -; v_call: TRBV19; cdr3_aa: CASSIRAASYEQYF; cdr3_nt: TGTGCCAGTAGTATTAGGGCGGCCTCCTACGAGCAGTACTTC
j_call: TRBJ2-1; clone_size: -; d_call: -; v_call: TRBV6-5; cdr3_aa: CASNNLWGANNEQFF; cdr3_nt: TGTGCCAGCAACAATTTGTGGGGGGCGAACAATGAGCAGTTCTTC
j_call: TRBJ2-7; clone_size: -; d_call: -; v_call: TRBV2; cdr3_aa: CARQMGSGEQYF; cdr3_nt: TGTGCCAGACAGATGGGGTCGGGCGAGCAGTACTTC
j_call: TRBJ2-3; clone_size: -; d_call: -; v_call: TRBV7-8; cdr3_aa: CASSLVPGAWTDTQYF; cdr3_nt: TGTGCCAGCAGCTTAGTTCCGGGGGCTTGGACAGATACGCAGTATTTT
j_call: TRBJ1-5; clone_size: -; d_call: TRBD1; v_call: TRBV27; cdr3_aa: CASSALGQGAHQPQHF; cdr3_nt: TGTGCCAGCAGTGCCCTGGGACAGGGTGCGCATCAGCCCCAGCATTTT
j_call: TRBJ2-7; clone_size: -; d_call: TRBD1; v_call: TRBV29-1; cdr3_aa: CSVEGDRGSEQYF; cdr3_nt: TGCAGCGTTGAGGGGGACAGGGGGAGCGAGCAGTACTTC
j_call: TRBJ2-1; clone_size: -; d_call: -; v_call: TRBV28; cdr3_aa: CASSITRVPDEQFF; cdr3_nt: TGTGCCAGCAGTATTACCAGGGTTCCGGATGAGCAGTTCTTC
j_call: TRBJ1-1; clone_size: -; d_call: -; v_call: TRBV5-6; cdr3_aa: CASSLEGKGTEAFF; cdr3_nt: TGTGCCAGCAGCTTGGAGGGAAAGGGGACTGAAGCTTTCTTT
j_call: TRBJ2-3; clone_size: -; d_call: TRBD2; v_call: TRBV27; cdr3_aa: CASRQSNLAGITDTQYF; cdr3_nt: TGTGCCAGCAGACAGAGCAACCTAGCGGGGATCACAGATACGCAGTATTTT
j_call: TRBJ1-2; clone_size: -; d_call: -; v_call: TRBV19; cdr3_aa: CASSPTGNYGYTF; cdr3_nt: TGTGCCAGTAGTCCGACAGGCAACTATGGCTACACCTTC
j_call: TRBJ2-1; clone_size: -; d_call: -; v_call: TRBV28; cdr3_aa: CASSFGLENEQFF; cdr3_nt: TGTGCCAGCAGTTTCGGTCTTGAAAATGAGCAGTTCTTC
j_call: TRBJ2-1; clone_size: -; d_call: TRBD1; v_call: TRBV27; cdr3_aa: CASSSTGGYNEQFF; cdr3_nt: TGTGCCAGCAGTTCTACAGGGGGATACAATGAGCAGTTCTTC
j_call: TRBJ2-7; clone_size: -; d_call: -; v_call: TRBV4-1; cdr3_aa: CASSQDPPETSRTEQYF; cdr3_nt: TGCGCCAGCAGCCAAGATCCCCCTGAGACTAGTAGAACCGAGCAGTACTTC
j_call: TRBJ1-2; clone_size: once; d_call: -; v_call: TRBV7-8; cdr3_aa: CASSPEGRSRDAQGYGYTF; cdr3_nt: TGTGCCAGCAGCCCTGAGGGCCGATCCCGGGACGCCCAGGGGTATGGCTACACCTTC
j_call: TRBJ2-5; clone_size: once; d_call: -; v_call: TRBV21-1; cdr3_aa: CASSKPPGPTKQETQYF; cdr3_nt: TGTGCCAGCAGCAAGCCACCGGGACCGACCAAGCAAGAGACCCAGTACTTC
j_call: TRBJ2-1; clone_size: -; d_call: -; v_call: TRBV27; cdr3_aa: CASSLEGNSYNEQFF; cdr3_nt: TGTGCCAGCAGTTTAGAGGGAAACTCCTACAATGAGCAGTTCTTC
j_call: TRBJ2-5; clone_size: -; d_call: -; v_call: TRBV9; cdr3_aa: CASSVSGLQETQYF; cdr3_nt: TGTGCCAGCAGCGTTAGCGGTTTACAAGAGACCCAGTACTTC
j_call: TRBJ1-2; clone_size: -; d_call: -; v_call: TRBV20-1; cdr3_aa: CSARVEYGYTF; cdr3_nt: TGCAGTGCTAGAGTCGAGTATGGCTACACCTTC
j_call: TRBJ1-1; clone_size: -; d_call: -; v_call: TRBV9; cdr3_aa: CASSSHVVGQNTEAFF; cdr3_nt: TGTGCCAGCAGCTCCCACGTCGTCGGTCAGAACACTGAAGCTTTCTTT
j_call: TRBJ2-7; clone_size: -; d_call: -; v_call: TRBV25-1; cdr3_aa: CASSEGADSYEQYF; cdr3_nt: TGTGCCAGCAGTGAAGGAGCGGATTCCTACGAGCAGTACTTC
j_call: TRBJ2-6; clone_size: -; d_call: -; v_call: TRBV9; cdr3_aa: CASSVVVGDGDVLTF; cdr3_nt: TGTGCCAGCAGCGTAGTGGTTGGGGATGGCGACGTCCTGACTTTC
j_call: TRBJ2-7; clone_size: -; d_call: TRBD2; v_call: TRBV29-1; cdr3_aa: CSGSIAGGFNEQYF; cdr3_nt: TGCAGCGGATCAATAGCGGGAGGGTTCAACGAGCAGTACTTC
j_call: TRBJ2-7; clone_size: once; d_call: TRBD2; v_call: TRBV7-8; cdr3_aa: CASTPGGPAGELVDEQYF; cdr3_nt: TGTGCCAGCACCCCCGGGGGGCCAGCGGGAGAACTGGTCGACGAGCAGTACTTC
j_call: TRBJ1-2; clone_size: -; d_call: -; v_call: TRBV5-5; cdr3_aa: CASSLEPSEDYGYTF; cdr3_nt: TGTGCCAGCAGCTTGGAACCATCCGAAGACTATGGCTACACCTTC